Sequencing of this TCR beta chain was carried out in a study of high-grade serous ovarian cancer treatment subgroups (dated by TCRdb to the early 2020s). Regarding the complete study: On average, sequencing produced around 14,000 reads and 6,500 to 9,000 unique TCR beta rearrangements for each sample. Under a laparoscopic triage algorithm, patients with high-grade serous ovarian cancer were grouped by complete gross resection or by neoadjuvant chemotherapy response, and the study profiled the TCR beta repertoires of these patients. In total there were 95 or so samples, since every patient provided one primary tumor sample and two metastatic tumor samples. The approximately 30-patient cohort included some 10 patients with no residual disease after primary surgery (R0), some 10 excellent NACT responders, and some 10 poor NACT responders. General conclusions and limits of the study: Neoantigen level correlated positively with TCR clonal relatedness, and copy number variation and mutation load from whole-genome sequencing showed a positive trend with TCR clonal relatedness. Repertoire similarity ranging from about 0.095 to 0.79 was observed between tumors from the same patient, whereas almost no similarity was observed between different patients. Spatial information was not captured by bulk tumor TCR sequencing, so insight into HGSC tumor complexity and diversity was limited. The TCR repertoire analyses centered on CDR3, and CDR1 and CDR2 were not analyzed.

In its sample, this clone was seen once. Its antigen is still unknown. Base qualities are not at hand, and no much larger clone is one base apart. The 80 to 90 tumor samples underwent high-throughput TCR profiling using ImmunoSEQ. Processing in the source paper ran as follows. The repertoire diversity metrics included richness (unique productive sequences), clonality, evenness and relatedness, and the Bhattacharyya coefficient was used to measure similarity between samples. Conclusions stayed consistent in a sensitivity analysis that left out TCRs with fewer than two reads. TCRdb stores this immuneACCESS table with in-frame sequences only. Part of the clones is absent; in the studies checked, under half of the shortfall reflects unresolved V genes, and no reason is known for the rest. V, J and clone size are taken as reported in that table, and D and trimming were inferred from the DNA itself. The sample includes about 3,500 clones, with roughly 77% observed a single time. The ten largest clones represent roughly 22% of the sample.

Tumor samples were collected prior to definitive surgery or chemotherapy. Genomic DNA was extracted by the MD Anderson Biospecimen Extraction Resource, and TCR sequencing was done by the MD Anderson Cancer Genomics Laboratory. CDR1 and CDR2 are drawn from the germline V gene (reference sequence): SEHNR, FQNEAQ. Including the terminal cysteine and phenylalanine, the CDR3 comprises 14 residues. The sequence is cut down to CDR3 DNA, 42 bases in frame from base 1. Trimming at the junction amounts to 5 bases on V and 4 bases on J, and the germline ends lie 15 bases apart. The sequencing input was tumor tissue. The rearrangement joined TRBV7-9 to TRBJ2-7; the D gene is possibly TRBD1, with 6 bases matching. The clonotype comes from a human donor with high-grade serous ovarian cancer. The bases are TGTGCCAGCAGCCCCCGGTTTGGACAGTACGAGCAGTACTTC. Translation gives CASSPRFGQYEQYF.